The rows below give T cell receptor beta chains drawn from one sample of a study of T cells in Graves' hyperthyroidism and ophthalmopathy. MiXCR, applied by TCRdb to the multiplex PCR reads, yields one record per CDR3 protein. Of 300,000 to 350,000 distinct CDR3 sequences detected, 18% appear once; the ten largest clones hold 15% to 19%. The specimen sequenced was blood. The receptors originated from a woman aged 40 to 49 with Graves' ophthalmopathy. Both conserved end residues are part of each CDR3. The order of the fields is V gene, J gene, D gene, clone size, CDR3 protein, CDR3 DNA. The D gene is left open where the match is weak. Clone size is given for some rows only: seen once, a few or many times, or a class if the clone is expanded.

v_call: TRBV28; j_call: TRBJ2-6; d_call: TRBD2; clone_size: many; cdr3_aa: CASSFPPSGITSGSGANVLTF; cdr3_nt: TGTGCCAGCAGTTTTCCTCCTAGCGGAATCACATCCGGGTCTGGGGCCAACGTCCTGACTTTC
v_call: TRBV28; j_call: TRBJ2-5; d_call: -; clone_size: many; cdr3_aa: CASSFRRKTQYF; cdr3_nt: TGTGCCAGCAGTTTTAGGCGGAAGACCCAGTACTTC
v_call: TRBV3-1; j_call: TRBJ1-5; d_call: -; clone_size: many; cdr3_aa: CASSQDSWAAPQHF; cdr3_nt: TGTGCCAGCAGCCAAGATAGTTGGGCGGCCCCTCAGCATTTT
v_call: TRBV7-4; j_call: TRBJ1-5; d_call: -; clone_size: -; cdr3_aa: CASSLKNSQQPQHF; cdr3_nt: TGTGCCAGCAGCTTAAAAAACAGCCAACAGCCCCAGCATTTT
v_call: TRBV6-1; j_call: TRBJ2-4; d_call: TRBD2; clone_size: -; cdr3_aa: CASSPGGLASKNIQYF; cdr3_nt: TGTGCCAGCAGTCCCGGGGGACTAGCGAGCAAAAACATTCAGTACTTC
v_call: TRBV5-1; j_call: TRBJ2-7; d_call: -; clone_size: -; cdr3_aa: CASKATVGQGTLQVFYEQYF; cdr3_nt: TGCGCCAGCAAAGCCACAGTCGGGCAGGGGACCCTCCAAGTTTTTTACGAGCAGTACTTC
v_call: TRBV6-1; j_call: TRBJ2-5; d_call: -; clone_size: many; cdr3_aa: CASIKQGTQYF; cdr3_nt: TGTGCCAGCATCAAACAGGGAACCCAGTACTTC
v_call: TRBV20-1; j_call: TRBJ2-7; d_call: TRBD1; clone_size: many; cdr3_aa: CSANGDSDYEQYF; cdr3_nt: TGCAGTGCTAACGGGGACAGCGACTACGAGCAGTACTTC
v_call: TRBV7-9; j_call: TRBJ1-1; d_call: TRBD1; clone_size: many; cdr3_aa: CASSRRGIMNTEAFF; cdr3_nt: TGTGCCAGCAGCCGCAGGGGGATCATGAACACTGAAGCTTTCTTT
v_call: TRBV15; j_call: TRBJ1-1; d_call: -; clone_size: many; cdr3_aa: CATSSWNTEAFF; cdr3_nt: TGTGCCACCAGCAGCTGGAACACTGAAGCTTTCTTT
v_call: TRBV20-1; j_call: TRBJ1-1; d_call: -; clone_size: -; cdr3_aa: CSAGYRDGEAFF; cdr3_nt: TGCAGTGCTGGATACCGGGACGGTGAAGCTTTCTTT
v_call: TRBV4-1; j_call: TRBJ2-7; d_call: -; clone_size: -; cdr3_aa: CASSRGSGYEQYF; cdr3_nt: TGCGCCAGCAGCCGCGGGTCTGGATACGAGCAGTACTTC
v_call: TRBV6-2/TRBV6-3; j_call: TRBJ2-7; d_call: -; clone_size: many; cdr3_aa: CASSPKGYREYF; cdr3_nt: TGTGCCAGCAGTCCCAAGGGCTACCGGGAGTACTTC
v_call: TRBV19; j_call: TRBJ2-7; d_call: -; clone_size: many; cdr3_aa: CASSTNGQTAYF; cdr3_nt: TGTGCCAGTAGTACAAACGGACAGACCGCGTACTTC
v_call: TRBV5-1; j_call: TRBJ2-7; d_call: -; clone_size: -; cdr3_aa: CASSLSSKFGGSYEQYF; cdr3_nt: TGCGCCAGCAGCTTATCCTCCAAATTTGGGGGCTCCTACGAGCAGTACTTC
v_call: TRBV9; j_call: TRBJ2-2; d_call: TRBD1; clone_size: many; cdr3_aa: CASSVGTGIRAGELFF; cdr3_nt: TGTGCCAGCAGCGTCGGGACAGGGATTCGGGCCGGGGAGCTGTTTTTT
v_call: TRBV29-1; j_call: TRBJ1-1; d_call: -; clone_size: many; cdr3_aa: CSVEANTEAFF; cdr3_nt: TGCAGCGTTGAAGCGAACACTGAAGCTTTCTTT
v_call: TRBV27; j_call: TRBJ1-2; d_call: TRBD1; clone_size: many; cdr3_aa: CASSLEQGPYTPYTF; cdr3_nt: TGTGCCAGCAGTTTAGAACAGGGGCCATACACACCATACACCTTC
v_call: TRBV6-4; j_call: TRBJ2-5; d_call: -; clone_size: once; cdr3_aa: CASSYLGGGETQYF; cdr3_nt: TGTGCCAGCAGTTACCTGGGAGGGGGAGAGACCCAGTACTTC
v_call: TRBV30; j_call: TRBJ1-2; d_call: TRBD1; clone_size: many; cdr3_aa: CASDRIYGYTF; cdr3_nt: TGTGCCTCGGACAGGATCTATGGCTACACCTTC
v_call: TRBV28; j_call: TRBJ2-5; d_call: TRBD1; clone_size: -; cdr3_aa: CASSTRTGQGTRYF; cdr3_nt: TGTGCCAGCAGTACACGGACAGGGCAAGGGACCCGGTACTTC
v_call: TRBV19; j_call: TRBJ2-7; d_call: -; clone_size: -; cdr3_aa: CASRHKQGSHEQYF; cdr3_nt: TGTGCCAGTAGACATAAACAGGGTTCCCACGAGCAGTACTTC
v_call: TRBV12-3/TRBV12-4; j_call: TRBJ1-1; d_call: -; clone_size: many; cdr3_aa: CASSGQHTEAFF; cdr3_nt: TGTGCCAGCAGCGGACAGCACACTGAAGCTTTCTTT
v_call: TRBV5-1; j_call: TRBJ1-2; d_call: -; clone_size: many; cdr3_aa: CASSSDGARSYGYTF; cdr3_nt: TGCGCCAGCAGCTCTGACGGTGCTAGATCCTATGGCTACACCTTC
v_call: TRBV5-5; j_call: TRBJ2-7; d_call: TRBD2; clone_size: few; cdr3_aa: CASRLAGGPREQYF; cdr3_nt: TGTGCCAGCAGATTAGCGGGAGGGCCTCGCGAGCAGTACTTC
v_call: TRBV28; j_call: TRBJ1-1; d_call: TRBD1; clone_size: many; cdr3_aa: CASSPAPGTGNLNTEAFF; cdr3_nt: TGTGCCAGCAGCCCTGCTCCCGGGACAGGGAACCTGAACACTGAAGCTTTCTTT
v_call: TRBV7-2; j_call: TRBJ2-4; d_call: -; clone_size: few; cdr3_aa: CASSLQGGLAKNTQYF; cdr3_nt: TGTGCCAGCAGCTTACAGGGGGGTTTGGCCAAAAACACTCAGTACTTC
v_call: TRBV12-3/TRBV12-4; j_call: TRBJ2-5; d_call: -; clone_size: -; cdr3_aa: CARSSSGQETQYF; cdr3_nt: TGTGCCAGGAGTTCCAGCGGGCAAGAGACTCAGTACTTC
v_call: TRBV6-5; j_call: TRBJ1-2; d_call: -; clone_size: many; cdr3_aa: CASSYGGVASYGYTF; cdr3_nt: TGTGCCAGCAGTTACGGTGGGGTGGCGTCCTATGGCTACACCTTC
v_call: TRBV30; j_call: TRBJ2-6; d_call: TRBD1; clone_size: many; cdr3_aa: CAWSLRGRVSGANVLTF; cdr3_nt: TGTGCCTGGAGTTTGAGGGGGCGCGTATCAGGGGCCAACGTCCTGACTTTC
v_call: TRBV11-1; j_call: TRBJ1-4; d_call: TRBD1; clone_size: -; cdr3_aa: CASSPGQGNNEKLFF; cdr3_nt: TGTGCCAGCAGCCCGGGACAGGGGAATAATGAAAAACTGTTTTTT
v_call: TRBV28; j_call: TRBJ1-2; d_call: TRBD1; clone_size: many; cdr3_aa: CASSFAGQGGYGYTF; cdr3_nt: TGTGCCAGCAGTTTCGCGGGACAGGGAGGATATGGCTACACCTTC
v_call: TRBV28; j_call: TRBJ1-5; d_call: -; clone_size: many; cdr3_aa: CASSRRYSNQPQHF; cdr3_nt: TGTGCCAGCAGTCGGCGTTATAGCAATCAGCCCCAGCATTTT
v_call: TRBV7-2; j_call: TRBJ1-5; d_call: -; clone_size: many; cdr3_aa: CASSLPYSNQPQHF; cdr3_nt: TGTGCCAGCAGCTTACCTTATAGCAATCAGCCCCAGCATTTT
v_call: TRBV19; j_call: TRBJ1-5; d_call: TRBD1; clone_size: many; cdr3_aa: CASSPTDRDNQPQHF; cdr3_nt: TGTGCCAGTAGTCCTACGGACAGGGATAATCAGCCCCAGCATTTT
v_call: TRBV10-3; j_call: TRBJ2-5; d_call: -; clone_size: many; cdr3_aa: CAISETQQVTQYF; cdr3_nt: TGTGCCATCAGTGAGACACAACAGGTGACCCAGTACTTC
v_call: TRBV28; j_call: TRBJ1-1; d_call: -; clone_size: once; cdr3_aa: CASSLVGGSHTEAFF; cdr3_nt: TGTGCCAGCAGTTTAGTGGGGGGCAGTCACACTGAAGCTTTCTTT
v_call: TRBV30; j_call: TRBJ2-1; d_call: -; clone_size: few; cdr3_aa: CACARDPGVGEQFF; cdr3_nt: TGTGCCTGCGCCAGGGACCCAGGGGTCGGTGAGCAGTTCTTC
v_call: TRBV6-2/TRBV6-3; j_call: TRBJ1-1; d_call: -; clone_size: many; cdr3_aa: CASSYSIGVWNTEAFF; cdr3_nt: TGTGCCAGCAGTTACTCGATTGGGGTCTGGAACACTGAAGCTTTCTTT
v_call: TRBV27; j_call: TRBJ2-2; d_call: TRBD2; clone_size: few; cdr3_aa: CASSLLVGTSPGELFF; cdr3_nt: TGTGCCAGCAGTTTATTAGTAGGGACTAGCCCCGGGGAGCTGTTTTTT
v_call: TRBV11-2; j_call: TRBJ2-1; d_call: TRBD2; clone_size: many; cdr3_aa: CASSLRLAGVGNEQFF; cdr3_nt: TGTGCCAGCAGCCTCCGACTAGCGGGAGTCGGGAATGAGCAGTTCTTC
v_call: TRBV10-3; j_call: TRBJ2-5; d_call: -; clone_size: many; cdr3_aa: CAISSLEEETQYF; cdr3_nt: TGTGCCATCAGCTCACTAGAGGAAGAGACCCAGTACTTC
v_call: TRBV28; j_call: TRBJ2-5; d_call: TRBD2; clone_size: many; cdr3_aa: CASSRTGTSYQETQYF; cdr3_nt: TGTGCCAGCAGCCGAACCGGGACTAGCTATCAAGAGACCCAGTACTTC
v_call: TRBV28; j_call: TRBJ2-1; d_call: TRBD2; clone_size: many; cdr3_aa: CASSLRASGRVSSYNEQFF; cdr3_nt: TGTGCCAGCAGTTTAAGGGCTAGCGGGAGGGTTAGCTCCTACAATGAGCAGTTCTTC
v_call: TRBV27; j_call: TRBJ2-7; d_call: -; clone_size: many; cdr3_aa: CASSLQGSWGEQYF; cdr3_nt: TGTGCCAGCAGTTTACAGGGTTCATGGGGCGAGCAGTACTTC
v_call: TRBV28; j_call: TRBJ2-5; d_call: -; clone_size: many; cdr3_aa: CASRIDRSPETQYF; cdr3_nt: TGTGCCAGCAGAATAGACAGGAGCCCAGAGACCCAGTACTTC
v_call: TRBV5-1; j_call: TRBJ2-5; d_call: -; clone_size: many; cdr3_aa: CASSLGARGEETQYF; cdr3_nt: TGCGCCAGCAGCTTGGGAGCCAGGGGGGAAGAGACCCAGTACTTC
v_call: TRBV28; j_call: TRBJ2-7; d_call: TRBD1; clone_size: many; cdr3_aa: CASRSGQGGEQYF; cdr3_nt: TGTGCCAGCAGATCCGGACAGGGGGGCGAGCAGTACTTC
v_call: TRBV28; j_call: TRBJ2-7; d_call: TRBD1; clone_size: many; cdr3_aa: CASSSLTGGRHEQYF; cdr3_nt: TGTGCCAGCAGTTCCCTGACAGGGGGGAGACACGAGCAGTACTTC
v_call: TRBV27; j_call: TRBJ2-7; d_call: TRBD2; clone_size: -; cdr3_aa: CASSASGSTVQYF; cdr3_nt: TGTGCCAGCAGTGCTAGCGGGAGTACTGTGCAGTACTTC
v_call: TRBV12-3/TRBV12-4; j_call: TRBJ1-2; d_call: -; clone_size: many; cdr3_aa: CASSRDVAHGYTF; cdr3_nt: TGTGCCAGCAGTCGTGACGTTGCGCATGGCTACACCTTC